This paragraph reports one TCR beta chain. Its antigen is undetermined. Combining a sample-barcoded 5' primer with a J-beta primer mix, a second PCR ran for roughly 6 to 12 cycles. Each of the samples gave a minimum of 2.5 million paired-end reads that contained CDR3. A single record per CDR3 protein comes from TCRdb applying MiXCR to the 5' RACE reads. The repertoire holds about 1,500,000 distinct CDR3 sequences, with roughly 40% as singletons. This sample was taken from a study of blood T cells in healthy people across ages. General study results and limits: PBMCs left unsorted prevented a conclusive naive versus antigen-experienced comparison. Those diversity estimates obtained from one million T cells were thought to be underestimates.

At least 6 million PBMCs were isolated per sample. This CDR3 has 18 amino acids. The ends were cut back, 5 bases at V and 0 bases at J, with 20 bases in the middle. From germline, CDR1 is LNHDA and CDR2 SQIVND (reference sequence). The sequenced material came from blood. The rearrangement uses TRBV19 and TRBJ1-5; tentatively, D is TRBD1 (5 bases). This TCR was sampled from a woman under 30 in good health. CDR3 nucleotides: TGTGCCAGTAGTTCGCCGGGACGCCGTGGGTATAGCAATCAGCCCCAGCATTTT. This translates into CASSSPGRRGYSNQPQHF.